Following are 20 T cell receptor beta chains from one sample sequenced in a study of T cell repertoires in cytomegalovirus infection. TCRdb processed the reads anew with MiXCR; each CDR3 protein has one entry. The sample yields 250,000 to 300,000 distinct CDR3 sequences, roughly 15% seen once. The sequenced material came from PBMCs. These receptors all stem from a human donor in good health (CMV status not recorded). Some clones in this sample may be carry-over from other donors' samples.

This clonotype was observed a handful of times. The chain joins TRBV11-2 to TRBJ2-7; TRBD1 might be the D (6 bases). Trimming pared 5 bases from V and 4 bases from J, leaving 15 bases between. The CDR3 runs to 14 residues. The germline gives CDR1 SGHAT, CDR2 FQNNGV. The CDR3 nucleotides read TGTGCCAGCAGCGATCGGACAGCGGCGTACGAGCAGTACTTC. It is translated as CASSDRTAAYEQYF.

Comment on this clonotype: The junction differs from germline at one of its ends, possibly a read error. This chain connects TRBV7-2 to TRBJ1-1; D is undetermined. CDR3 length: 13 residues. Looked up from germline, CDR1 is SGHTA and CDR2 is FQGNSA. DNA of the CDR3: TGTGTCAGCAGATACCGGGTGGCCACTGAAGCTTTCTTT. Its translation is CVSRYRVATEAFF.

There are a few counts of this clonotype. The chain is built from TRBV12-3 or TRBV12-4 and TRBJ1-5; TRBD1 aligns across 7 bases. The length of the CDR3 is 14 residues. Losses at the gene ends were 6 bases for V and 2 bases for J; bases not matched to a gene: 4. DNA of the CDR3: TGTGCCAGCAGCAGGGGGGATGGCAATCAGCCCCAGCATTTT. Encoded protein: CASSRGDGNQPQHF.

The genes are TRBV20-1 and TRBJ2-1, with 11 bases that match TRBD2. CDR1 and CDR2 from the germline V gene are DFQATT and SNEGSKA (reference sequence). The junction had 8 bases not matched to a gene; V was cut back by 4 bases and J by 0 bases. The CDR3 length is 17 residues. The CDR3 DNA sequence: TGCAGTGCTACTCGACTAGCGGGGCCGAGCTCCTACAATGAGCAGTTCTTC. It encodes CSATRLAGPSSYNEQFF.

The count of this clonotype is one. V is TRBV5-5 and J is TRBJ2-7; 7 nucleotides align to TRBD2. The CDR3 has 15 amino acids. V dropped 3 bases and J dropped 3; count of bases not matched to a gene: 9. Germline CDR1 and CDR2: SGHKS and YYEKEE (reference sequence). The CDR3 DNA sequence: TGTGCCAGCAGCTCGGCCGGGACTACCATCTACGAGCAGTACTTC. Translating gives CASSSAGTTIYEQYF.

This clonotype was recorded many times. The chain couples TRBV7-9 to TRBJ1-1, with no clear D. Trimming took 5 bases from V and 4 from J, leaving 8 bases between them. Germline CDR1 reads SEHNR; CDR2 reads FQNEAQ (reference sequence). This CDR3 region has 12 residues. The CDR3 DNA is TGTGCCAGCAGCCGCAGCAGCACTGAAGCTTTCTTT. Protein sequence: CASSRSSTEAFF.

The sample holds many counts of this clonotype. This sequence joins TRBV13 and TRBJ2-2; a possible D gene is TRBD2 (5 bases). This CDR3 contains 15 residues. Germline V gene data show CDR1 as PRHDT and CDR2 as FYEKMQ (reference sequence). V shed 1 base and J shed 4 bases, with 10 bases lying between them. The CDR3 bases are TGTGCCAGCAGCTTAGATGCGGGTGTCACCGGGGAGCTGTTTTTT. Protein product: CASSLDAGVTGELFF.

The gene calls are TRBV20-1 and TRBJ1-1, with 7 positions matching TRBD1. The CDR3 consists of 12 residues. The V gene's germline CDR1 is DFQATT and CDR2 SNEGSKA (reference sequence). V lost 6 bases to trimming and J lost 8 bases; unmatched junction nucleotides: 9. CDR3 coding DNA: TGCAGTGCCCCGGGGAGGGGGCAAGAAGCTTTCTTT. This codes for CSAPGRGQEAFF.

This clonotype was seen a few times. CDR3 residues: CAISGDTFQETQYF. DNA for the CDR3: TGTGCCATCAGTGGGGACACGTTCCAAGAGACCCAGTACTTC. The rearrangement uses TRBV10-3 and TRBJ2-5; maybe TRBD1 (6 bases). Germline V gene data show CDR1 as ENHRY and CDR2 as SYGVKD. The CDR3 extends over 14 amino acids. Trimming took 4 bases from V and 1 from J, leaving 10 bases between them.

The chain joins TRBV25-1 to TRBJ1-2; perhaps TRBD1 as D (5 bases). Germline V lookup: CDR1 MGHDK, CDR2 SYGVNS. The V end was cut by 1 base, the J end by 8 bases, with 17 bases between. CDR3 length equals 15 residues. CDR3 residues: CASSESGTGLGGYTF. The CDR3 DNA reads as TGTGCCAGCAGTGAATCCGGGACTGGGCTGGGGGGCTACACCTTC.

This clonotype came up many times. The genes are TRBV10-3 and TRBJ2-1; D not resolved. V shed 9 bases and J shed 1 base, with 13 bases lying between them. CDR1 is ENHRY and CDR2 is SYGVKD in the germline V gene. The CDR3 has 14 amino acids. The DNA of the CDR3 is TGTGCCATAAGTTTAGGGCAGTCCTACAATGAGCAGTTCTTC. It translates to CAISLGQSYNEQFF.

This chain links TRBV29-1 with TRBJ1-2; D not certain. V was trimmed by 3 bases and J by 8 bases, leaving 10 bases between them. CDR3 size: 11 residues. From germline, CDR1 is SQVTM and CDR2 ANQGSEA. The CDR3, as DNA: TGCAGCGTTGAGACCGGTAGAGGCTACACCTTC. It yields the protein CSVETGRGYTF.

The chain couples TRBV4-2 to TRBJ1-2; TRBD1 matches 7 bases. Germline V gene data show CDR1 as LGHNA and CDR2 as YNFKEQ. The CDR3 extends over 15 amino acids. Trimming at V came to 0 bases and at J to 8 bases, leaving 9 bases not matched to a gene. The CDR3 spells CASSQDATGVGGYTF. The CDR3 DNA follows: TGTGCCAGCAGCCAAGACGCCACAGGGGTCGGCGGCTACACCTTC.

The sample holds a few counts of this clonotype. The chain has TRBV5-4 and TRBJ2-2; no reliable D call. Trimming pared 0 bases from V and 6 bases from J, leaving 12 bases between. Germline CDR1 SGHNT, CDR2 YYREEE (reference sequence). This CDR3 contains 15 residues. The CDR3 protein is CASSLGTAGPGELFF. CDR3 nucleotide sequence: TGTGCCAGCAGCTTGGGAACAGCCGGGCCCGGGGAGCTGTTTTTT.

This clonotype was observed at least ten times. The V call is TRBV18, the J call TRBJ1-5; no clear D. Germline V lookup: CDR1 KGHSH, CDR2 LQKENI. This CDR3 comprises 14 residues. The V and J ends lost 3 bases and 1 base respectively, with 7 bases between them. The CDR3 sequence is CASSPSQSNQPQHF. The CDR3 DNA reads TGTGCCAGCTCACCCAGCCAAAGCAATCAGCCCCAGCATTTT.

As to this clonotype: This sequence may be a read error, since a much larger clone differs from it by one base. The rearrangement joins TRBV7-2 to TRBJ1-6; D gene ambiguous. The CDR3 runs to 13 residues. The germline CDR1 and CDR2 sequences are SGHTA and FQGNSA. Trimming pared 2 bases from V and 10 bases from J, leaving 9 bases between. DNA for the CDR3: TGTGCCAGCAGCTTACTGGTCCGCTCACCCCTCCACTTT. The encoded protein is CASSLLVRSPLHF. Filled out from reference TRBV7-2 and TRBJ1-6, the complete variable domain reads GAGVSQSPSNKVTEKGKDVELRCDPISGHTALYWYRQSLGQGLEFLIYFQGNSAPDKSGLPSDRFSAERTGGSVSTLTIQRTQQEDSAVYLCASSLLVRSPLHFGNGTRLTVT.

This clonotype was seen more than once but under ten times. Here the CDR3 reads CASSHKGSSDEQYF. Written as DNA, the CDR3 is TGCGCCAGCAGTCATAAGGGGTCGTCTGACGAGCAGTACTTC. The V and J genes are TRBV23-1 and TRBJ2-7; D is perhaps TRBD1 (5 bases). TRBV23-1 qualifies as an ORF whose function is uncertain. V was cut by 3 bases and J by 5 bases, with 14 bases left in between. The CDR3 loop spans 14 amino acids.

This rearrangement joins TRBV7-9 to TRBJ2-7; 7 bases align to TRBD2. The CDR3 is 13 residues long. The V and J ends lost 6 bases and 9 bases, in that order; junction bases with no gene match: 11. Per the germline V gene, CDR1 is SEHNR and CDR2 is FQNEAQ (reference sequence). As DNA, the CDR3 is TGTGCCAGCAGGCGGGACTACTCTACGGGGCAGTACTTC. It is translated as CASRRDYSTGQYF.

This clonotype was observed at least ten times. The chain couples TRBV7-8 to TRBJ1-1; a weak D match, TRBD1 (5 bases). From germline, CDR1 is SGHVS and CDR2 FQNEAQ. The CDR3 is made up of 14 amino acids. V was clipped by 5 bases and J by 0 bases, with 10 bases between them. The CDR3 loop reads CASSKGRMNTEAFF. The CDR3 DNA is TGTGCCAGCAGCAAGGGACGGATGAACACTGAAGCTTTCTTT.

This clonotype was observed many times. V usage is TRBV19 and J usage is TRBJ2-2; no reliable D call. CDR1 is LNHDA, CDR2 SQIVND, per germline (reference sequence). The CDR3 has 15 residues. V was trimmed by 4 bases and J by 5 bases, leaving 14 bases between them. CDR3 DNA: TGTGCCAGTAGTAGACCGGAACTGAGAACCGGGGAGCTGTTTTTT. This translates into CASSRPELRTGELFF.